Below are 14 T cell receptor beta chains sequenced from a single sample in a study of CD8 T cells in ankylosing spondylitis. One entry per CDR3 protein, called by TCRdb with MiXCR from the 5' RACE reads. The table lists approximately 140,000 distinct CDR3 sequences, 7.5% to 9.5% of them singletons, with more than 7% in the top ten. The sequenced sample was synovial fluid, either unsorted or a sorted T cell fraction (not recorded which). The receptors come from a male donor with ankylosing spondylitis.

This clonotype was counted between two and nine times. The CDR3 region has the DNA TGCAGTGCTAGAGGTCAGGCGGGCTACAATGAGCAGTTCTTC. Amino acid sequence: CSARGQAGYNEQFF. This chain uses TRBV20-1 with TRBJ2-1; the D gene is possibly TRBD2 (5 bases). Trimming stripped 1 base from V and 3 bases from J, with 10 bases between. This CDR3 contains 14 residues. Per the germline V gene, CDR1 is DFQATT and CDR2 is SNEGSKA (reference sequence).

This clonotype came up many times. This chain links TRBV25-1 with TRBJ2-1; unclear D gene. Germline values: CDR1 MGHDK, CDR2 SYGVNS. The CDR3 extends over 13 amino acids. V lost 2 bases to trimming and J lost 7 bases, with 9 bases between them. CDR3 amino acids: CASSEPEPNEQFF. CDR3 bases: TGTGCCAGCAGTGAACCAGAGCCGAATGAGCAGTTCTTC.

A few counts support this clonotype. The chain employs TRBV12-3 or TRBV12-4 and TRBJ1-5; D call uncertain. CDR3 length: 12 residues. Trimming left V 9 bases short and J 6 bases short, with 12 bases between. CDR3 in amino acids: CASGIAPQPQHF. For the CDR3, the DNA is TGTGCCAGTGGAATCGCTCCTCAGCCCCAGCATTTT.

The chain links TRBV20-1 to TRBJ2-7; D perhaps matches TRBD2 (6 bases). Germline V lookup: CDR1 DFQATT, CDR2 SNEGSKA (reference sequence). The length of the CDR3 is 15 residues. V lost 0 bases to trimming and J lost 2 bases, with 14 bases between them. The CDR3 spells CSARDNRERPYEQYF. The CDR3 DNA is TGCAGTGCTAGAGATAACCGGGAGAGACCCTACGAGCAGTACTTC.

The sample holds a few counts of this clonotype. The chain uses TRBV12-3 or TRBV12-4 and TRBJ2-4; 10 positions agree with TRBD1. The CDR3 spans 15 residues. The V segment lost 1 base and the J segment 9 bases; nucleotides outside the gene matches: 6. CDR3 sequence: CASSLVTGGEPIQYF. The CDR3 region has the DNA TGTGCCAGCAGTTTAGTGACAGGGGGCGAGCCCATTCAGTACTTC.

This clonotype was counted at least ten times. The chain uses TRBV20-1 and TRBJ2-5, with D tentatively TRBD2 (5 bases). The CDR3 runs 13 residues. V was trimmed by 5 bases and J by 5 bases, leaving 15 bases between them. Germline loops: CDR1 DFQATT, CDR2 SNEGSKA (reference sequence). CDR3 residues: CSAPRGGWETQYF. CDR3 nucleotides: TGCAGTGCTCCGCGCGGCGGGTGGGAGACCCAGTACTTC.

Points on this clonotype: With a much larger clone just one base away, this may be a read error. The rearrangement joins TRBV5-1 to TRBJ1-5; TRBD1 agrees at 7 bases. The CDR3 totals 14 residues. Germline CDR1 and CDR2: SGHRS and YFSETQ. Written as DNA, the CDR3 is TGCGCCCGCAGCTCGGGGACAGACAATCAGCCCCAGCATTTT. Its protein is CARSSGTDNQPQHF.

This clonotype was recorded a few times. The CDR3 loop reads CASSPDGANVLTF. DNA of the CDR3: TGTGCCAGCAGTCCAGACGGGGCCAACGTCCTGACTTTC. J is TRBJ2-6 and V is TRBV27; D not certain. In germline, CDR1 is MNHEY, CDR2 SMNVEV (reference sequence). The CDR3 consists of 13 residues. Trimming took off 5 bases at V and 4 bases at J, with 6 bases between the two ends.

This chain links TRBV5-1 with TRBJ2-2; 10 bases align to TRBD1. Germline V gene sequence: CDR1 SGHRS, CDR2 YFSETQ. V shed 4 bases and J 7 bases; nucleotides not matched to a gene: 10. This CDR3 region has 16 residues. CDR3 DNA: TGCGCCAGCAGCCCCGGGACAGGGGACCGGGACGGGGAGCTGTTTTTT. It codes for CASSPGTGDRDGELFF. Variable domain in full (rest from reference TRBV5-1 and TRBJ2-2): KAGVTQTPRYLIKTRGQQVTLSCSPISGHRSVSWYQQTPGQGLQFLFEYFSETQRNKGNFPGRFSGRQFSNSRSEMNVSTLELGDSALYLCASSPGTGDRDGELFFGEGSRLTVL.

In its sample, this clonotype was seen many times. The rearrangement uses TRBV29-1 and TRBJ2-1; D gene unclear. Trimming cost V 1 base and J 6 bases, with 7 bases left between them. In germline, CDR1 is SQVTM, CDR2 ANQGSEA. This CDR3 contains 12 residues. The DNA for the CDR3 is TGCAGCGTTGAAGGAAACGGCAATGAGCAGTTCTTC. Translating it yields CSVEGNGNEQFF.

This chain uses TRBV5-5 with TRBJ2-7; D is unclear. Germline CDR1 SGHKS, CDR2 YYEKEE (reference sequence). This CDR3 region has 14 residues. V lost 5 bases and J lost 1, with 13 bases in between. The CDR3: CASSTESLSYEQYF. The CDR3 DNA sequence: TGTGCCAGCAGTACCGAAAGCCTGTCCTACGAGCAGTACTTC.

This clonotype was observed at least ten times. The V call is TRBV5-1, the J call TRBJ1-1; unclear D gene. V was shortened by 6 bases and J by 1 base, with 10 bases between the two germline ends. In germline, CDR1 is SGHRS, CDR2 YFSETQ. The CDR3 runs to 13 residues. CDR3 in DNA: TGCGCCAGCACTGACCAGGCGAACACTGAAGCTTTCTTT. It translates to CASTDQANTEAFF.

This clonotype was counted ten times or more. The CDR3 coding sequence is TGTGCCAGCACAAGGTCCGGGGGATCCTACAATGAGCAGTTCTTC. Its protein is CASTRSGGSYNEQFF. The chain employs TRBV2 and TRBJ2-1, with a weak D call TRBD2 (6 bases). Deletions cut 7 bases from V and 1 base from J, with 14 bases between. The germline CDR1 and CDR2 sequences are SNHLY and FYNNEI. The CDR3 is made up of 15 amino acids.

The rearrangement joins TRBV12-2 to TRBJ1-3; the listed D gene, TRBD1, was not tested against the DNA. TRBV12-2 is designated a pseudogene. This CDR3 has 18 residues. CDR3: CASRLGWYNRGSGNTIYF. DNA for the CDR3: TGTGCAAGTCGCTTAGGATGGTACAACAGGGGCTCTGGAAACACCATATATTTT.